This TCR beta chain originates from a study of cytomegalovirus exposure and HLA in healthy donors. Study-level background: Researchers found that less than 90% of 398 genotyped donors fell within the Caucasian-associated ancestry cluster. General study results and limits: Cytomegalovirus association was assigned to about 150 TCR beta chains.

Researchers ran the PCR with 60 Vbeta and 13 Jbeta primers. TCRdb's copy holds only in-frame clones and misses some; the assay was immunoSEQ multiplex PCR. The sample lists roughly 150,000 clones, around 75% seen once, with 1.3% to 1.5% in the top ten. This CDR3 has 15 amino acids. Germline CDR1 is MNHNS and CDR2 is SASEGT. V lost 0 bases, J lost 3 bases, and 5 bases stayed unmatched. This clone was detected once. Its antigen remains unknown. The sample has other DNA sequences that encode this CDR3 too. This clonotype was sampled from a man aged 18 to 30 in good health and CMV-seronegative. The gene calls are TRBV6-1 and TRBJ2-7; 7 bases agree with TRBD2. Source material: PBMCs. CDR3 in amino acids: CASSEARGWFYEQYF. The DNA of the CDR3 is TGTGCCAGCAGTGAAGCGCGGGGGTGGTTCTACGAGCAGTACTTC.